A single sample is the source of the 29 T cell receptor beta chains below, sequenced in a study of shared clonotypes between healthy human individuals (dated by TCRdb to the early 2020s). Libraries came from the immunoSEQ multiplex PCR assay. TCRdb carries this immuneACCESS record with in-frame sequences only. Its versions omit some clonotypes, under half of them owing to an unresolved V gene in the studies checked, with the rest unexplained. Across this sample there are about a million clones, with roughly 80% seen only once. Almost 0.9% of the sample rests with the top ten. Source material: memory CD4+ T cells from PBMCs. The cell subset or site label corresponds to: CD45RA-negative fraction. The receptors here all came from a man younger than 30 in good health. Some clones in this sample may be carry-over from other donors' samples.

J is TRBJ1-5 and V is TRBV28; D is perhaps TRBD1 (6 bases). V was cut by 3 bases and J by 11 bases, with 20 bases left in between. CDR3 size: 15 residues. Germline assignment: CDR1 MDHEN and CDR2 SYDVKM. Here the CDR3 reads CASSFQLAGEQAQHF. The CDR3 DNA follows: TGTGCCAGCAGTTTTCAGTTGGCAGGGGAACAGGCCCAGCATTTT.

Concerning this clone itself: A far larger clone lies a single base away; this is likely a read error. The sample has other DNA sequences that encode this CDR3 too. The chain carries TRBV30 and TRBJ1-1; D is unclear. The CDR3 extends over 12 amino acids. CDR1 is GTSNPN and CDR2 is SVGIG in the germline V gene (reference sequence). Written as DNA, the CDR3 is TGCGCCTGGGCCCCGGGGAACACTGAAGCTTTCTTT. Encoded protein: CAWAPGNTEAFF.

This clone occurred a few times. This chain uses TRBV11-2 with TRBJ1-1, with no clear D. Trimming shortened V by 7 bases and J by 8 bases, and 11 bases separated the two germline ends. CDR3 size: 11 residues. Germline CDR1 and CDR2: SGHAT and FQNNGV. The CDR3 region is CASTWFREAFF. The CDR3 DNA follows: TGTGCCAGCACCTGGTTTCGAGAAGCTTTCTTT.

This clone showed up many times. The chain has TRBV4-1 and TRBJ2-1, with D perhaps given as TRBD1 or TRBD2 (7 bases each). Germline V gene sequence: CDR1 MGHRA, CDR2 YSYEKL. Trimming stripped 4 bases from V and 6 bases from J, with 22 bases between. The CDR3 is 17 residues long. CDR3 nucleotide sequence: TGCGCCAGCAGCCCCCGAGGGGGCGGGAGCCAAAGCAATGAGCAGTTCTTC. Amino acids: CASSPRGGGSQSNEQFF.

CDR3 nucleotide sequence: TGTGCCAGCAACCATGGGGGGGGCTACGAGCAGTACTTC. It codes for CASNHGGGYEQYF. The chain combines TRBV5-6 with TRBJ2-7, with TRBD2 identical over 7 bases. In germline, CDR1 is SGHDT, CDR2 YYEEEE. The length of the CDR3 is 13 residues. With 6 bases clipped from V and 3 bases from J, the junction kept 6 bases outside the gene matches.

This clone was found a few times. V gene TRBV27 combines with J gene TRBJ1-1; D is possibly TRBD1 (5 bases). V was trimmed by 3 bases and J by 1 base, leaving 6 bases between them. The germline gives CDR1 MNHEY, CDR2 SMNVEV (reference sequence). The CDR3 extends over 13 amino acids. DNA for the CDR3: TGTGCCAGCAGTTTCAGGGCGAACACTGAAGCTTTCTTT. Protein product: CASSFRANTEAFF.

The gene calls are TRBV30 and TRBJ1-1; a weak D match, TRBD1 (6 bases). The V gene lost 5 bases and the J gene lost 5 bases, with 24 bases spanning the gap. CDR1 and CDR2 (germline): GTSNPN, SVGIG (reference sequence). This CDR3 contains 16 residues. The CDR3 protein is CAWAKGDMASGTEAFF. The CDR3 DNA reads TGTGCCTGGGCTAAGGGGGACATGGCCTCGGGGACTGAAGCTTTCTTT.

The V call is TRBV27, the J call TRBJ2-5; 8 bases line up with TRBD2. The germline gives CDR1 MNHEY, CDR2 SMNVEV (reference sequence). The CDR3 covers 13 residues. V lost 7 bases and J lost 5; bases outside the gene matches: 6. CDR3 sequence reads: CASKELAVETQYF. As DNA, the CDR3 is TGTGCCAGCAAGGAACTAGCGGTGGAGACCCAGTACTTC.

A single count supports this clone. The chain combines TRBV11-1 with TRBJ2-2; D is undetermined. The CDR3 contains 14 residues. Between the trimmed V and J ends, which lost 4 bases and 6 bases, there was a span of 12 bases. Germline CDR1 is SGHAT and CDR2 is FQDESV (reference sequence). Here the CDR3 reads CASSSRLHAGELFF. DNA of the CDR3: TGTGCCAGCAGCTCCAGGTTGCACGCCGGGGAGCTGTTTTTT.

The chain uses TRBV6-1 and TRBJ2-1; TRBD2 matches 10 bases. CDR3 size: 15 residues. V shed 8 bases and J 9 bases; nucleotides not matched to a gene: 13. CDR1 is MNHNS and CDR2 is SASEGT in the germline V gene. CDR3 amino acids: CASLSGRAPPAEQFF. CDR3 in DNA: TGTGCCAGCCTAAGCGGGAGGGCCCCCCCGGCTGAGCAGTTCTTC.

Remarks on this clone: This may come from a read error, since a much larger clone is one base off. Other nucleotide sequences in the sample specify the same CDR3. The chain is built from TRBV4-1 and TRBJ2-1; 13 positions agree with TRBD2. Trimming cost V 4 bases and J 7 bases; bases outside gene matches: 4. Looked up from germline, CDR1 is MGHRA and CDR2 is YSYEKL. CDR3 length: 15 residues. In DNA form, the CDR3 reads TGCGCCAGCAGCCCTGGACTAGCGGGAGAGAATGAGCAGTTCTTC. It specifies CASSPGLAGENEQFF.

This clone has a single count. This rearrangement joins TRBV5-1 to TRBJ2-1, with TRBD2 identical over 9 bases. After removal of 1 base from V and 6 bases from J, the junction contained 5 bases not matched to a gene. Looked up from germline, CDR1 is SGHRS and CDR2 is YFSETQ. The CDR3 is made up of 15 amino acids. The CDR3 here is CASSLSPSGINEQFF. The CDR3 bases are TGCGCCAGCAGCTTGAGTCCTAGCGGGATCAATGAGCAGTTCTTC.

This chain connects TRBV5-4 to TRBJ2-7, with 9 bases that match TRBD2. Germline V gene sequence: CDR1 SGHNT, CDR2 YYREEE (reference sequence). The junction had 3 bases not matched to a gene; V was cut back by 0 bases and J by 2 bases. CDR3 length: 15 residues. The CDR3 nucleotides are TGTGCCAGCAGCTTGGTTGCGGGAGGGACCTACGAGCAGTACTTC. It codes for CASSLVAGGTYEQYF.

CDR3 region: CASSLPEAGQPQHF. The CDR3 DNA sequence: TGTGCCAGCTCACTCCCAGAAGCCGGTCAGCCCCAGCATTTT. The rearrangement links TRBV18 to TRBJ1-5; D gene ambiguous. V was pared by 4 bases and J by 6 bases, with 13 bases between. Germline loops: CDR1 KGHSH, CDR2 LQKENI. CDR3 length: 14 amino acids.

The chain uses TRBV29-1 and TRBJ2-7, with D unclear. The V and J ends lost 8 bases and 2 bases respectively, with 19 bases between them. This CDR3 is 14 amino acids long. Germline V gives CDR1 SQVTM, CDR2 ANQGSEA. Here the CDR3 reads CSIAFEQAPYEQYF. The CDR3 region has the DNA TGCAGCATTGCTTTCGAGCAGGCCCCCTACGAGCAGTACTTC.

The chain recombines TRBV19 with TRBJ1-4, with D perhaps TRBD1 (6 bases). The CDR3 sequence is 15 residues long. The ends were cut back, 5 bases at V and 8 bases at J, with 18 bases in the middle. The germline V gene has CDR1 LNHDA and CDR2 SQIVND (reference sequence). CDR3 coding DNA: TGTGCCAGTAGTGCCCGACAGGCCTGGAGGGAAAAACTGTTTTTT. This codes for CASSARQAWREKLFF.

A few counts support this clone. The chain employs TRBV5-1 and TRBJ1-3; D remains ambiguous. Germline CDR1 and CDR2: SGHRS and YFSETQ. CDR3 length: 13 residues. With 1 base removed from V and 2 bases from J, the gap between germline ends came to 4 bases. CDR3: CASSLWPGNTIYF. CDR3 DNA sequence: TGCGCCAGCAGCTTGTGGCCTGGAAACACCATATATTTT.

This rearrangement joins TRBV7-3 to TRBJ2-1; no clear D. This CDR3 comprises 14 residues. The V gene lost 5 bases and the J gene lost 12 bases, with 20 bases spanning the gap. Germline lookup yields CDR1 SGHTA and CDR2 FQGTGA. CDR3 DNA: TGTGCCAGCAGCCCCCCTGGCCTGTTGGGCGGGCAGTTCTTC. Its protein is CASSPPGLLGGQFF.

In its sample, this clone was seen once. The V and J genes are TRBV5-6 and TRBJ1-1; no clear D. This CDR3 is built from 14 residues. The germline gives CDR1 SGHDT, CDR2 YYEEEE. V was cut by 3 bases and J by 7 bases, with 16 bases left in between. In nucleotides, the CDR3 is TGTGCCAGCAGCTCGGCGGGCTGGCAAGGTGAAGCTTTCTTT. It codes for CASSSAGWQGEAFF.

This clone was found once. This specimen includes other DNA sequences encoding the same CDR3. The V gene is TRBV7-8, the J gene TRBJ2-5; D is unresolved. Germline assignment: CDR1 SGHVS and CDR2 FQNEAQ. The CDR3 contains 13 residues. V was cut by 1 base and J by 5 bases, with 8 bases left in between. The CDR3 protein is CASSLGVRETQYF. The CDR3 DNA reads TGTGCCAGCAGCTTAGGAGTCCGCGAGACCCAGTACTTC.

The CDR3 loop is CASSLVGTGANNEQFF. For the CDR3, the DNA is TGCGCCAGCAGCTTGGTTGGGACAGGGGCGAACAATGAGCAGTTCTTC. The rearrangement uses TRBV5-1 and TRBJ2-1, with 10 nucleotides matching TRBD1. The CDR3 is made up of 16 amino acids. Germline trimming cut 0 bases from V and 5 bases from J; bases unmatched to any gene: 5. CDR1 and CDR2 (germline): SGHRS, YFSETQ.

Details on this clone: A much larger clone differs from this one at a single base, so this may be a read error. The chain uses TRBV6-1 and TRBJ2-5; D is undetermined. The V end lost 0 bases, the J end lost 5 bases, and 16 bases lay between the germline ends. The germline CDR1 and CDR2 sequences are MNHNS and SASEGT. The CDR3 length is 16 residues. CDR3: CASSEAPGNPTETQYF. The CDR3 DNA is TGTGCCAGCAGTGAAGCTCCCGGAAACCCAACGGAGACCCAGTACTTC.

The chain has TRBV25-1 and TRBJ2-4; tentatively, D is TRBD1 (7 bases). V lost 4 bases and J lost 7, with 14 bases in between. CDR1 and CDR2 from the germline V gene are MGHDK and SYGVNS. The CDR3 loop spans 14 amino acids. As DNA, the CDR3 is TGTGCCAGCAGTGGATCAGGGGGAGGTAACATTCAGTACTTC. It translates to CASSGSGGGNIQYF.

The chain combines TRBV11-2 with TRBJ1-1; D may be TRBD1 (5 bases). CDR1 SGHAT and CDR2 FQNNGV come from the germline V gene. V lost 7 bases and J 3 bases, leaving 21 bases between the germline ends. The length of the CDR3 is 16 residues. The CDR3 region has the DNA TGTGCCAGCACGGCCTGGGGTCAGGGTCGGGACACTGAAGCTTTCTTT. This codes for CASTAWGQGRDTEAFF.

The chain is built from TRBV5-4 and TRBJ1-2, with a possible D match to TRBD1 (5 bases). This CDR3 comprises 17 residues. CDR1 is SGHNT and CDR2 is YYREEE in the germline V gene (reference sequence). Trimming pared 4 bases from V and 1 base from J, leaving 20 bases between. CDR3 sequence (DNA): TGTGCCAGCAGCGTCCCGACCGGGACCGAAGGTAACTATGGCTACACCTTC. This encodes CASSVPTGTEGNYGYTF.

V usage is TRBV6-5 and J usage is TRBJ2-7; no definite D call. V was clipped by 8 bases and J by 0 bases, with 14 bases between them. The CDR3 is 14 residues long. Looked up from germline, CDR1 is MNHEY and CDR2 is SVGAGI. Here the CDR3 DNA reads TGTGCCAGCTCTCAGCGATTCAGCTCCTACGAGCAGTACTTC. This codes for CASSQRFSSYEQYF.

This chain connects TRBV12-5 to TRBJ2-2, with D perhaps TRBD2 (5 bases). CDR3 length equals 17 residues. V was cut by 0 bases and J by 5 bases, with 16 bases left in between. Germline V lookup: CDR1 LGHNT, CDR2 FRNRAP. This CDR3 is CASGLVLSGEWTGELFF. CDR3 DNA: TGTGCTAGTGGTTTGGTACTCTCCGGGGAATGGACCGGGGAGCTGTTTTTT. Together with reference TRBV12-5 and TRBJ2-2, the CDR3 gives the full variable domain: DARVTQTPRHKVTEMGQEVTMRCQPILGHNTVFWYRQTMMQGLELLAYFRNRAPLDDSGMPKDRFSAEMPDATLATLKIQPSEPRDSAVYFCASGLVLSGEWTGELFFGEGSRLTVL.

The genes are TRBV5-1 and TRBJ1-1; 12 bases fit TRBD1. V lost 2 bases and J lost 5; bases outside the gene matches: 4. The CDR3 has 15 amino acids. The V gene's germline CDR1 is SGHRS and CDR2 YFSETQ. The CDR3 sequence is CASSLWGQGATEAFF. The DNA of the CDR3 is TGCGCCAGCAGCTTATGGGGACAGGGGGCGACTGAAGCTTTCTTT.

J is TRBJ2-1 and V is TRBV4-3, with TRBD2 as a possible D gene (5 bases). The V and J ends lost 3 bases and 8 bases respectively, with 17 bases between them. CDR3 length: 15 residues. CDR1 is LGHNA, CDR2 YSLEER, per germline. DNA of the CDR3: TGCGCCAGCAGCCATCTGGCGGGCCACCGGGATGAGCAGTTCTTC. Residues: CASSHLAGHRDEQFF.